This T cell receptor (beta chain) derives from a study of CD8+CD57+ T cells in acquired aplastic anemia. Study-wide context: DNA per sorted CD4+ or CD8+ sample ranged roughly 0.19 to 30 ug, averaging roughly 3.2 ug. Study-wide results and caveats: The CD8+ Simpson's diversity of patients and controls was not significantly different.

This clonotype was seen ten or more times. Its antigen is unknown. Only patients with CD8+CD57+ cell expansion on flow cytometry were chosen for sequencing. Trimming removed 3 bases at V and 2 bases at J, with 17 bases between. The V gene's germline CDR1 is LNHDA and CDR2 SQIVND (reference sequence). This CDR3 has 17 residues. According to the study, genomic DNA was the template for TCR beta VDJ and CDR3 profiling. MiXCR, run by TCRdb on the reads, gives a single entry per CDR3 protein. Of roughly 280,000 distinct CDR3 sequences in the sample, roughly 53% were seen once. Sequenced: sorted CD4+, CD8+, or CD8+CD57+ T cells (not recorded which) from PBMCs. This rearrangement joins TRBV19 to TRBJ1-5; no firm D call. This clonotype was obtained from a human donor with aplastic anemia. The CDR3 coding sequence is TGTGCCAGTAGTATTAACGAGTGGCAGGCCCGCAATCAGCCCCAGCATTTT. Its translation: CASSINEWQARNQPQHF.